This T cell receptor beta chain stems from a study of glioma-infiltrating T cells after dendritic cell vaccination (dated by TCRdb to 2016 to 2017). Looking at the study overall: The cohort comprised about 15 glioblastoma patients from Phase I and II dendritic cell vaccination trials, 9 newly diagnosed and 6 with recurrent disease. TCR sequencing metrics, including TIL content and tumor-blood repertoire overlap, were correlated with survival after dendritic cell vaccination. In glioblastoma patients vaccinated with dendritic cells, deep sequencing of TCR beta CDR3 regions served to measure tumor-infiltrating lymphocyte content and to compare repertoires between tumor and blood. Between about 2002 and 2013, the patients were given dendritic cell vaccination pulsed with autologous tumor lysate. Each patient was given three intradermal dendritic cell vaccine injections, spaced two weeks apart, in the arm below the axilla. The vaccine consisted of monocyte-derived dendritic cells cultured seven days with IL-4 and GM-CSF, then pulsed overnight with autologous tumor lysate.

V is shortened by 4 bases, J by 2 bases, and the region joining them spans 8 bases. Sequences LNHDA (CDR1) and SQIVND (CDR2) are obtained from the germline V gene (reference sequence). Measured from the cysteine to the phenylalanine, the CDR3 is 13 residues long. Of all the DNA, just the CDR3 is kept, 39 bases in frame from base 1. A note on this clone: Its antigen remains undetermined. No much larger clone is present one base from it, and per-base qualities are unavailable.

The immunoSEQ assay amplified TCRB CDR3 regions from 2 micrograms of genomic DNA, or from all available DNA when less than that amount was available. Multiplex PCR used 60 forward primers for TCR V beta segments and 13 reverse primers for J beta segments. To estimate reads per starting template, synthetic control templates were spiked into each sample at limiting dilution. The Illumina HiSeq System generated 87 bp sequencing reads. Processing in the source paper ran as follows. PCR and sequencing errors were removed by a nearest neighbor algorithm that merged closely related sequences. TCR overlap was defined as the percentage of unique tumor TCR beta sequences that were also found in the peripheral blood of the same patient. The table was pulled from immuneACCESS by TCRdb, which kept in-frame rearrangements only. Such tables lose some clones; where checked, under half of the loss comes from unresolved V genes, and the rest has no known cause. D and trimming come from the DNA, and the V and J calls and clone size come from that table. For this sample the table gives roughly 51,000 clones, of which less than 90% were detected only once. The leading ten clones occupy around 10% of the sample.

Patients were selected for having adequate residual fresh-frozen tumor tissue and more than two years of available survival data. An isocitrate dehydrogenase mutation was not carried by any of the glioblastoma patients, although molecular status was otherwise variable. PBMC collection took place before vaccination, two weeks after the third vaccination, and at tumor progression if progression occurred. The Qiagen DNeasy Blood extraction Kit was used for extraction of genomic DNA. Summary of the overall study and its limitations: The cohort was small and heterogeneous, with few patients having full blood and tumor sets and even fewer initial-recurrent tumor pairs. No direct relationship between TCR clonality and survival was found, suggesting that a diverse polyclonal response may matter. The TCR overlap response model with three groups was called speculative and said to need prospective validation. Higher estimated pretreatment TIL content predicted longer time to progression and overall survival after dendritic cell vaccination.

This chain is built from TRBV19 and TRBJ1-1, and perhaps TRBD1 as D gene, on 6 matching bases. Material: blood, obtained before dendritic cell vaccination. The TCR sequence derives from a human donor with glioblastoma. The nucleotide sequence is given as TGTGCCAGTAGTAACAGGGTAAACACTGAAGCTTTCTTT. Translated, this is CASSNRVNTEAFF.